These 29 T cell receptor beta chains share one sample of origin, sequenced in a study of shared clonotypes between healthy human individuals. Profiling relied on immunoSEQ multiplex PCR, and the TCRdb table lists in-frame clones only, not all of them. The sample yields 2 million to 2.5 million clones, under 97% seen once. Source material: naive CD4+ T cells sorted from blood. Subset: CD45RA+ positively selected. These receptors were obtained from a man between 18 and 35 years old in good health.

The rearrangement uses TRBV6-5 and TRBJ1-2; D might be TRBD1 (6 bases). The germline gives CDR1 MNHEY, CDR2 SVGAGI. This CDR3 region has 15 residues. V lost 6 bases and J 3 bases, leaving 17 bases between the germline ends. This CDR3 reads CASRRGTPRDYGYTF. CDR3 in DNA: TGTGCCAGCAGGAGAGGGACACCCCGGGACTATGGCTACACCTTC.

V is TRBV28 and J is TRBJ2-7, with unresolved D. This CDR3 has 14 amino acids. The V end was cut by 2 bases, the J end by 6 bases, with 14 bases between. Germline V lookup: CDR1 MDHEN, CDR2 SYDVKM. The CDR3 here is CASSLARREVEQYF. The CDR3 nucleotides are TGTGCCAGCAGTTTAGCAAGACGAGAAGTCGAGCAGTACTTC. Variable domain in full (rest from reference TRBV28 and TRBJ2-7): DVKVTQSSRYLVKRTGEKVFLECVQDMDHENMFWYRQDPGLGLRLIYFSYDVKMKEKGDIPEGYSVSREKKERFSLILESASTNQTSMYLCASSLARREVEQYFGPGTRLTVT.

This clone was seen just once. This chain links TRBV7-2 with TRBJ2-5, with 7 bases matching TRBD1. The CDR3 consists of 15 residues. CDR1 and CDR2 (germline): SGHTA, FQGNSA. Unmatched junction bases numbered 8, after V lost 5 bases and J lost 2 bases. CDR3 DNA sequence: TGTGCCAGCAGCCACCGGACAGGCCTGCAAGAGACCCAGTACTTC. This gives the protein CASSHRTGLQETQYF.

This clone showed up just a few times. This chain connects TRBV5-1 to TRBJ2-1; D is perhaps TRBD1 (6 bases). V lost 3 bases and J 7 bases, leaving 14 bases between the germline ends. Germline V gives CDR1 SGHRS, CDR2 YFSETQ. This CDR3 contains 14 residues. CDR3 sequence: CASSWGRQVNEQFF. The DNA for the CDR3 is TGCGCCAGCAGCTGGGGCAGACAGGTAAATGAGCAGTTCTTC.

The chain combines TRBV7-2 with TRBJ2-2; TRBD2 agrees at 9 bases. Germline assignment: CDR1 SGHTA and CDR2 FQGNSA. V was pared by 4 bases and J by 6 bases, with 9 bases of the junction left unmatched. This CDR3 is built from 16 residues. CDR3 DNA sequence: TGTGCCAGCAGCTCTACAGCGGGACTAGCACCCGGGGAGCTGTTTTTT. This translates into CASSSTAGLAPGELFF.

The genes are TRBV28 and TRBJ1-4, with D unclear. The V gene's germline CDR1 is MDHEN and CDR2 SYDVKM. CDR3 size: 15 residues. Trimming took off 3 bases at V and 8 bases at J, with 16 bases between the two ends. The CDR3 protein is CASSLPGSLQEKLFF. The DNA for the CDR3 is TGTGCCAGCAGTTTGCCCGGGTCCCTCCAAGAAAAACTGTTTTTT.

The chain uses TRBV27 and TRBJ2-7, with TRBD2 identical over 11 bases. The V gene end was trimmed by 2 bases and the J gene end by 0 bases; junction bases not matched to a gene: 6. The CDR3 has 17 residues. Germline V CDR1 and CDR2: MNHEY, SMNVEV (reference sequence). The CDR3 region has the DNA TGTGCCAGCAGTTTAATCCGTCTAGCGGGAGGCTCCTACGAGCAGTACTTC. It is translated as CASSLIRLAGGSYEQYF.

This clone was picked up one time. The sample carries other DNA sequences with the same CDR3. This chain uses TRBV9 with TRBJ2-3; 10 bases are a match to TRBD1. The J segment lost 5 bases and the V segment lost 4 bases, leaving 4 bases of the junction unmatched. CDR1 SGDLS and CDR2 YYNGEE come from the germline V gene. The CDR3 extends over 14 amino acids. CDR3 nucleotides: TGTGCCAGCAGCCCCGGACAGGGGGGAGATACGCAGTATTTT. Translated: CASSPGQGGDTQYF.

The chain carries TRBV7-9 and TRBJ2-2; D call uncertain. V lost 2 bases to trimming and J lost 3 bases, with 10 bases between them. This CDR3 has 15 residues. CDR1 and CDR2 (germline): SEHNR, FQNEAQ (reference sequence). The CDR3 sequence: CASSLKSRDTGELFF. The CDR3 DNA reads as TGTGCCAGCAGCTTAAAGAGCCGGGACACCGGGGAGCTGTTTTTT.

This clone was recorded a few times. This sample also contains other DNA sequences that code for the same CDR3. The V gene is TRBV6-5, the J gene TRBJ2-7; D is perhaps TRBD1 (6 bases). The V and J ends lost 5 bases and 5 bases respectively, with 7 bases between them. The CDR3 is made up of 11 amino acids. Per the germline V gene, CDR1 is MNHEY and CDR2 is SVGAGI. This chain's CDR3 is CASSRDNEQYF. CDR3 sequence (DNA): TGTGCCAGCAGTCGGGACAACGAGCAGTACTTC.

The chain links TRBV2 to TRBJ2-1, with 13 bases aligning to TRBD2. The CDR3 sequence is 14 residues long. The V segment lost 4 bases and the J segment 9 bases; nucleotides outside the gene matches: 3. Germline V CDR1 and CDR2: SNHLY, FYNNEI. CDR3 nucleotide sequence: TGTGCCAGCAGTGGGACTAGCGGGAGCGTTGAGCAGTTCTTC. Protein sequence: CASSGTSGSVEQFF.

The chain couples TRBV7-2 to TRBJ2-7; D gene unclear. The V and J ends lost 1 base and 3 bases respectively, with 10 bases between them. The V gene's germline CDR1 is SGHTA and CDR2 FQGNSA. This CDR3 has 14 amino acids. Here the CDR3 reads CASSLGGSIYEQYF. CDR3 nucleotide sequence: TGTGCCAGCAGCTTAGGGGGTAGCATCTACGAGCAGTACTTC.

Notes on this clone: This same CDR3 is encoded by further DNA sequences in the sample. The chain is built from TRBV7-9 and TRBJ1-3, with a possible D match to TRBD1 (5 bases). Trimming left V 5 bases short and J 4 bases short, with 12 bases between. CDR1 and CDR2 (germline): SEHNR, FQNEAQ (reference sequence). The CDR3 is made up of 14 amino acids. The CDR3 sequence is CASSASGAGNTIYF. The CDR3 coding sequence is TGTGCCAGCAGCGCTAGTGGGGCAGGAAACACCATATATTTT.

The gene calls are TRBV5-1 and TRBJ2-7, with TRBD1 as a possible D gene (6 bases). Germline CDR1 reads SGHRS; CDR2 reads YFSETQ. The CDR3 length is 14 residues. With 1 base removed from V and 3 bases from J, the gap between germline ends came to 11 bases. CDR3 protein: CASSLQGISYEQYF. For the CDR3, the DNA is TGCGCCAGCAGCTTGCAGGGGATCAGCTACGAGCAGTACTTC.

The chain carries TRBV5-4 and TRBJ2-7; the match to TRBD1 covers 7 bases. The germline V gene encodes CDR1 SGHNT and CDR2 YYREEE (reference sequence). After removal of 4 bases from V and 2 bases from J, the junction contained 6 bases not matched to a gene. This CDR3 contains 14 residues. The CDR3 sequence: CASSRDSETYEQYF. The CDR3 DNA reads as TGTGCCAGCAGCCGGGACAGTGAGACCTACGAGCAGTACTTC.

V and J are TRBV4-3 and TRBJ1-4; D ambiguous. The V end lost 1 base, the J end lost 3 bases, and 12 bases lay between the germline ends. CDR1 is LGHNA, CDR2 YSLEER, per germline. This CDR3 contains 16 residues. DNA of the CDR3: TGCGCCAGCAGCCAAGGCCTGGTTGTGGCTAATGAAAAACTGTTTTTT. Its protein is CASSQGLVVANEKLFF.

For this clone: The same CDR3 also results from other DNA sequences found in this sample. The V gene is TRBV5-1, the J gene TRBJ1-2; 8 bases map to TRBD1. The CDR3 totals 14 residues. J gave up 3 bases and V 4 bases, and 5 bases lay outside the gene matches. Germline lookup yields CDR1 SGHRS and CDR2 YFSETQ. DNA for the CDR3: TGCGCCAGCAGCCTATCGACAGGGGACTATGGCTACACCTTC. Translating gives CASSLSTGDYGYTF.

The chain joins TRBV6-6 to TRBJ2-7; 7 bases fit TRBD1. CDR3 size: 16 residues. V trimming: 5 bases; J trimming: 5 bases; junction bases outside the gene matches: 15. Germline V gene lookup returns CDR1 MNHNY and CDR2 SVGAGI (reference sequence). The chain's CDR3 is CASSGTSPGQTNEQYF. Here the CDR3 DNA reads TGTGCCAGCAGTGGAACTTCGCCGGGACAGACTAACGAGCAGTACTTC.

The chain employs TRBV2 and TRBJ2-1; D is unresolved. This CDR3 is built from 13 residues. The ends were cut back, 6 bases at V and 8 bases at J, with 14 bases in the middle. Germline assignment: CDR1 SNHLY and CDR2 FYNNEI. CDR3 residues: CASSAGESDEQFF. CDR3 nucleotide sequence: TGTGCCAGCAGCGCAGGAGAATCGGATGAGCAGTTCTTC.

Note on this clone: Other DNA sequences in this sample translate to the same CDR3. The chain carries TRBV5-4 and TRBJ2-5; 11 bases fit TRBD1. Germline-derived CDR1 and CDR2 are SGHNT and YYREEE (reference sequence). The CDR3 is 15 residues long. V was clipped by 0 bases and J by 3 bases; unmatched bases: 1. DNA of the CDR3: TGTGCCAGCAGCTTGGGGGACAGGGGGGAAGAGACCCAGTACTTC. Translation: CASSLGDRGEETQYF.

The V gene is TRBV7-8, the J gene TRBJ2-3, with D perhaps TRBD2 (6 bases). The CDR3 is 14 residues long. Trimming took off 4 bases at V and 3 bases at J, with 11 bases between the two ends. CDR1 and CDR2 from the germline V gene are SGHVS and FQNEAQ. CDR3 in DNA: TGTGCCAGCAGCTACCTCCGGGAGACAGATACGCAGTATTTT. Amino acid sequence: CASSYLRETDTQYF.

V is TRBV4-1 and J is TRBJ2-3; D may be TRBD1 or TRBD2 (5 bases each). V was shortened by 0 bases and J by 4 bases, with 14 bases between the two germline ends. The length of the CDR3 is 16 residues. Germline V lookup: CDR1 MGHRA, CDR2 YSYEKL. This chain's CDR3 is CASSQDGTGIADTQYF. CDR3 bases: TGCGCCAGCAGCCAAGACGGGACCGGCATTGCAGATACGCAGTATTTT.

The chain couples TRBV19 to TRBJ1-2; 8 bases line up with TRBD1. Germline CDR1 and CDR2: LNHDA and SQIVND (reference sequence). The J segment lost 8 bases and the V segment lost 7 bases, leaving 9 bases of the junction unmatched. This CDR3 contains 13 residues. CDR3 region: CASNEPGQEGYTF. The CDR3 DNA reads TGTGCCAGTAACGAACCGGGACAGGAGGGCTACACCTTC.

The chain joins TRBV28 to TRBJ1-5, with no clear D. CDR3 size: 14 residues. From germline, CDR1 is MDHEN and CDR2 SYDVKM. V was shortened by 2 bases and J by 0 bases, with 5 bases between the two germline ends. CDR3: CASSLVASNQPQHF. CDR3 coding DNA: TGTGCCAGCAGTTTAGTCGCTAGCAATCAGCCCCAGCATTTT.

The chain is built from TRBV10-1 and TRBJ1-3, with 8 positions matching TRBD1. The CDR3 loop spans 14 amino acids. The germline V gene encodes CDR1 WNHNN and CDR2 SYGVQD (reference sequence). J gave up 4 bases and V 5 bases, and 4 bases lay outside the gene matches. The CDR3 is CASSKRTGGNTIYF. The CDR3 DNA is TGCGCCAGCAGTAAAAGGACAGGGGGAAACACCATATATTTT.

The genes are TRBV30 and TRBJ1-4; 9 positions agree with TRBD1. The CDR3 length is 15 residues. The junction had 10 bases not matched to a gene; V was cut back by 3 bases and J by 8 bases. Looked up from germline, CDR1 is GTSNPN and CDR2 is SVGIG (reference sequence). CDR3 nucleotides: TGTGCCTGGAGCTACGGACAGGGGTGGGGCGAAAAACTGTTTTTT. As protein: CAWSYGQGWGEKLFF.

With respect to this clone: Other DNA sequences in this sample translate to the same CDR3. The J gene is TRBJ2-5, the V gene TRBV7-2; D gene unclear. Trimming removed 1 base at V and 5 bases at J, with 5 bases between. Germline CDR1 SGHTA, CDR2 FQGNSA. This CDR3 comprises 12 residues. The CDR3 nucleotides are TGTGCCAGCAGCTTAGGGGTCGAGACCCAGTACTTC. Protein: CASSLGVETQYF.

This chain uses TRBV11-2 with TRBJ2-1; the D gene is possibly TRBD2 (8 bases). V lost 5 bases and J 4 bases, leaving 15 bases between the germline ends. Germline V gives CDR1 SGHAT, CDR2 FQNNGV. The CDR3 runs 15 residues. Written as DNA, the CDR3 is TGTGCCAGCAGCGGACTAGCAGGGGGTTACAATGAGCAGTTCTTC. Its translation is CASSGLAGGYNEQFF.

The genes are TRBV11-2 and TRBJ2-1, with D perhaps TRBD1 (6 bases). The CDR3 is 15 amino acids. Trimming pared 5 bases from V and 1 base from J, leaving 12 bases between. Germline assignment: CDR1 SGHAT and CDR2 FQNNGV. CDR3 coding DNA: TGTGCCAGCAGCCATGATGGGACATCCTACAATGAGCAGTTCTTC. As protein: CASSHDGTSYNEQFF.